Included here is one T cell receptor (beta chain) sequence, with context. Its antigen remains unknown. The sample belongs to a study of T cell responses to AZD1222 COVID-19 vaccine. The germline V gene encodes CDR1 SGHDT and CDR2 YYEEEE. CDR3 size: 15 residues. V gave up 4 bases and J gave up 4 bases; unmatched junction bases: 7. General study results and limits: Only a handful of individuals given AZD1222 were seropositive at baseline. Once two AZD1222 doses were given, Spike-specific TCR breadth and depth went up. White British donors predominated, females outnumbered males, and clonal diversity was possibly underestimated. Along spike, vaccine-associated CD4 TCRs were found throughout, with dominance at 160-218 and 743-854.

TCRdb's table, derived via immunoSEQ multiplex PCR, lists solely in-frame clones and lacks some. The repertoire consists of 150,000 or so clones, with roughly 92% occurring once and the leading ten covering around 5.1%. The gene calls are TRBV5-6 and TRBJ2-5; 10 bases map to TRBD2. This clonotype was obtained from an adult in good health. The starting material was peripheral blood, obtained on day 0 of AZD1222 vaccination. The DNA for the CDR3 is TGTGCCAGCAGCCGTCGACTAGCGGGTGGAGAGACCCAGTACTTC. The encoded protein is CASSRRLAGGETQYF.